These T cell receptor beta chains were read from a single sample in a study. TCRdb re-called the RT-PCR reads through MiXCR, storing one row per CDR3 protein. The sample holds about 680,000 distinct CDR3 sequences, approximately 15% seen once. Source material: memory CD4+ T cells from blood. The receptor source for this set is a female donor in good health, serving as a healthy control. CDR3s include the opening cysteine and the closing phenylalanine or tryptophan. The D gene is left open where the match is weak. Part of the rows lack a size; the others show once, few, many or a class for expanded clones.

j_call | d_call | clone_size | v_call | cdr3_aa | cdr3_nt
TRBJ2-7 | - | few | TRBV14 | CASSQDAGFTHEQYF | TGTGCCAGCAGCCAAGACGCGGGATTCACCCACGAGCAGTACTTC
TRBJ1-2 | - | - | TRBV20-1 | CSAGDIYGYTF | TGCAGTGCAGGGGACATCTATGGCTACACCTTC
TRBJ2-5 | - | - | TRBV10-3 | CAISESQGIETQYF | TGTGCCATCAGTGAGTCCCAGGGAATAGAGACCCAGTACTTC
TRBJ2-1 | - | - | TRBV11-1 | CASSGDARNEQFF | TGTGCCAGCAGCGGGGACGCCCGCAATGAGCAGTTCTTC
TRBJ2-1 | TRBD1 | few | TRBV20-1 | CSAGTVRGNNEQFF | TGCAGTGCGGGGACAGTCCGAGGGAACAATGAGCAGTTCTTC
TRBJ2-1 | TRBD2 | - | TRBV2 | CASEAFPGGDEQFF | TGTGCCAGCGAGGCCTTCCCGGGAGGCGATGAGCAGTTCTTC
TRBJ2-7 | - | - | TRBV12-3/TRBV12-4 | CASSPGLLLKQYF | TGTGCCAGCAGTCCGGGACTCCTCCTCAAGCAGTACTTC
TRBJ1-2 | - | - | TRBV20-1 | CSASTVNYGYTF | TGCAGTGCTAGTACTGTTAACTATGGCTACACCTTC
TRBJ1-1 | - | few | TRBV18 | CASSFSTIKDTEAFF | TGTGCCAGCTCATTCTCAACAATAAAGGACACTGAAGCTTTCTTT
TRBJ2-7 | TRBD2 | many | TRBV20-1 | CSARGISGFSYEQYF | TGCAGTGCTAGAGGCATTAGCGGGTTTTCCTACGAGCAGTACTTC
TRBJ2-7 | TRBD1 | - | TRBV3-1 | CASSARQGTIGEQYF | TGTGCCAGCAGCGCCCGACAGGGAACAATCGGCGAGCAGTACTTC
TRBJ1-2 | TRBD1 | few | TRBV7-9 | CASSLAAGGGGYTF | TGTGCCAGCAGCTTAGCGGCAGGGGGCGGTGGCTACACCTTC
TRBJ2-1 | TRBD2 | few | TRBV5-1 | CASSVGLAGVQFF | TGCGCCAGCAGCGTGGGACTAGCGGGCGTTCAGTTCTTC
TRBJ1-5 | - | - | TRBV5-4 | CASSLDYDQPQHF | TGTGCCAGCAGTCTGGACTACGATCAGCCCCAGCATTTT
TRBJ2-1 | - | many | TRBV20-1 | CSAYGTPYNEQFF | TGCAGTGCCTACGGGACTCCCTACAATGAGCAGTTCTTC
TRBJ1-1 | TRBD1 | - | TRBV20-1 | CSARGSGTGRNTEAFF | TGCAGTGCTAGAGGAAGCGGGACAGGGAGAAACACTGAAGCTTTCTTT
TRBJ2-7 | - | few | TRBV7-2 | CASSLRRQAYEQYF | TGTGCCAGCAGCTTAAGACGACAGGCCTACGAGCAGTACTTC
TRBJ1-3 | - | many | TRBV20-1 | CSAPGSSGNTIYF | TGCAGTGCTCCTGGGAGCTCTGGAAACACCATATATTTT
TRBJ1-2 | - | few | TRBV5-1 | CASSLEGGGRDYGYTF | TGCGCCAGCAGCTTGGAAGGGGGTGGAAGGGACTATGGCTACACCTTC
TRBJ2-3 | - | few | TRBV5-1 | CASSLADYRASTDTQYF | TGCGCCAGCAGCTTGGCCGATTACAGGGCGAGCACAGATACGCAGTATTTT
TRBJ2-3 | TRBD2 | few | TRBV7-3 | CASSHRGVDTTDTQYF | TGTGCCAGCAGCCACCGGGGGGTCGACACCACAGATACGCAGTATTTT
TRBJ2-1 | TRBD2 | many | TRBV20-1 | CSAIRTSGLDEQFF | TGCAGTGCTATCAGGACTAGCGGTTTAGATGAGCAGTTCTTC
TRBJ2-3 | TRBD1 | few | TRBV7-2 | CASSPTQGVADTQYF | TGTGCCAGCAGCCCGACCCAGGGGGTGGCAGATACGCAGTATTTT
TRBJ1-1 | TRBD1 | many | TRBV7-2 | CASNRDRVNTEAFF | TGTGCCAGCAACCGCGACAGGGTAAACACTGAAGCTTTCTTT
TRBJ2-3 | TRBD1 | many | TRBV7-8 | CASRLQGAEDTDTQYF | TGTGCCAGCAGGCTACAGGGGGCTGAGGACACAGATACGCAGTATTTT
TRBJ2-1 | TRBD2 | - | TRBV27 | CASSDPYRAGGHNEQFF | TGTGCCAGCAGTGATCCTTACCGGGCGGGAGGGCACAATGAGCAGTTCTTC
TRBJ2-1 | TRBD2 | once | TRBV2 | CASSESTSDNEQFF | TGTGCCAGCAGTGAATCGACTAGCGACAATGAGCAGTTCTTC
TRBJ2-7 | TRBD1 | - | TRBV7-2 | CASSPGQARDEQYF | TGTGCCAGCAGCCCCGGACAGGCGAGGGACGAGCAGTACTTC
TRBJ2-5 | TRBD2 | many | TRBV12-3/TRBV12-4 | CASSLRLAGGETQYF | TGTGCCAGCAGCTTGCGACTAGCGGGAGGAGAGACCCAGTACTTC
TRBJ2-7 | TRBD2 | few | TRBV20-1 | CSARLDSGTSGYEQYF | TGCAGTGCTAGACTCGATTCCGGGACTAGCGGCTACGAGCAGTACTTC
TRBJ2-1 | TRBD2 | - | TRBV24-1 | CATQGLAGLREQFF | TGTGCCACCCAGGGACTAGCGGGTCTACGTGAGCAGTTCTTC
TRBJ1-5 | - | few | TRBV7-8 | CASSALVTGHQPQHF | TGTGCCAGCAGCGCGCTAGTAACAGGGCATCAGCCCCAGCATTTT
TRBJ2-2 | TRBD1 | - | TRBV4-2 | CASSPGPGTGRIAGLNTGELFF | TGTGCCAGCAGCCCTGGACCCGGGACAGGGAGAATCGCGGGGCTTAACACCGGGGAGCTGTTTTTT
TRBJ1-1 | - | - | TRBV14 | CASSQQRAPNTEAFF | TGTGCCAGCAGCCAACAACGGGCCCCCAACACTGAAGCTTTCTTT
TRBJ2-1 | TRBD2 | many | TRBV5-1 | CASSGGGVYNEQFF | TGCGCCAGCAGCGGCGGGGGGGTATACAATGAGCAGTTCTTC
TRBJ1-4 | TRBD1 | - | TRBV25-1 | CASSEFAGQGREKLFF | TGTGCCAGCAGTGAATTTGCCGGACAGGGGCGTGAAAAACTGTTTTTT
TRBJ2-2 | TRBD2 | few | TRBV20-1 | CSASPSGSGTGELFF | TGCAGTGCTAGCCCTAGCGGGAGTGGTACCGGGGAGCTGTTTTTT
TRBJ2-7 | - | - | TRBV7-9 | CASSPPQASSYEQYF | TGTGCCAGCAGCCCTCCACAGGCTAGCTCCTACGAGCAGTACTTC
TRBJ1-6 | - | - | TRBV5-1 | CASSLGSGPNSPLHF | TGCGCCAGCAGCTTGGGATCAGGACCGAATTCACCCCTCCACTTT
TRBJ2-1 | TRBD1 | few | TRBV6-1 | CASRPGQGTEQFF | TGTGCCAGCAGACCCGGACAGGGGACTGAGCAGTTCTTC
TRBJ2-1 | - | - | TRBV30 | CAWSGAGAPRGEQFF | TGTGCCTGGAGTGGGGCTGGGGCCCCCAGGGGTGAGCAGTTCTTC
TRBJ2-7 | - | few | TRBV7-2 | CASSLQAGGTYEQYF | TGTGCCAGCAGCTTACAGGCAGGGGGGACCTACGAGCAGTACTTC
TRBJ1-6 | - | - | TRBV6-1 | CASSEGGWGGRVSPLHF | TGTGCCAGCAGTGAAGGAGGTTGGGGCGGCCGGGTTTCACCCCTCCACTTT
TRBJ1-1 | TRBD1 | - | TRBV4-3 | CAISQGQGITEAFF | TGCGCCATCAGCCAGGGACAGGGGATCACTGAAGCTTTCTTT
TRBJ1-2 | - | - | TRBV20-1 | CSARTNQVGYGYTF | TGCAGTGCCCGAACGAACCAGGTGGGATATGGCTACACCTTC
TRBJ2-7 | TRBD2 | - | TRBV20-1 | CSAPMGRAPLYEQYF | TGCAGTGCTCCAATGGGGAGGGCCCCCCTCTACGAGCAGTACTTC
TRBJ2-7 | - | few | TRBV7-2 | CASNPPGRHEQYF | TGTGCCAGCAACCCTCCTGGCAGGCACGAGCAGTACTTC
TRBJ1-5 | - | few | TRBV6-1 | CASKGFPNSNQPQHF | TGTGCCAGCAAAGGTTTCCCGAATAGCAATCAGCCCCAGCATTTT
TRBJ2-7 | - | many | TRBV7-2 | CASSLRTSAEQYF | TGTGCCAGCAGCTTACGGACGTCGGCCGAGCAGTACTTC
TRBJ2-7 | TRBD1 | - | TRBV7-9 | CASSFTGTGEQYF | TGTGCCAGCAGCTTTACGGGGACAGGCGAGCAGTACTTC
TRBJ2-1 | - | - | TRBV3-1 | CASRPRLDLYNEQFF | TGTGCCAGCAGACCAAGACTAGATCTCTACAATGAGCAGTTCTTC